What follows are 29 T cell receptor beta chains derived from one specimen sequenced in a study. TCRdb used MiXCR to reprocess the RT-PCR reads, holding one entry per CDR3 protein. This table has about 680,000 distinct CDR3 sequences, 14% appearing once. Sequenced sample: memory CD4+ T cells from blood. All receptors derive from a female donor in good health, serving as a healthy control.

This clonotype was seen a handful of times. This chain connects TRBV11-2 to TRBJ1-2; tentatively, D is TRBD1 (5 bases). From germline, CDR1 is SGHAT and CDR2 FQNNGV. The CDR3 contains 14 residues. V dropped 2 bases and J dropped 2 bases, with 9 bases sitting between them. The CDR3 nucleotides are TGTGCCAGCAGCTTAAATGGGGGGAACTATGGCTACACCTTC. Translated: CASSLNGGNYGYTF.

The chain couples TRBV16 to TRBJ1-1, with unresolved D. V lost 0 bases and J lost 1, with 9 bases in between. The CDR3 contains 15 residues. Germline V gene lookup returns CDR1 KGHSY and CDR2 FQNENV. The CDR3 region has the DNA TGTGCCAGCAGCCAATCCCAGGTACAGAACACTGAAGCTTTCTTT. It is translated as CASSQSQVQNTEAFF.

The table lists this clonotype with many counts. The chain is built from TRBV20-1 and TRBJ2-1; D remains ambiguous. The CDR3 totals 13 residues. The germline gives CDR1 DFQATT, CDR2 SNEGSKA (reference sequence). V shed 7 bases and J shed 7 bases, with 17 bases lying between them. The CDR3 DNA follows: TGCAGTGTTACCGCCCACTACCAGAATGAGCAGTTCTTC. Encoded protein: CSVTAHYQNEQFF.

The chain carries TRBV18 and TRBJ2-1, with D hard to call. Germline V gene lookup returns CDR1 KGHSH and CDR2 LQKENI. The CDR3 covers 16 residues. Deletions cut 0 bases from V and 0 bases from J, with 9 bases between. DNA for the CDR3: TGTGCCAGCTCACCACCTTCGGCGACCTCCTACAATGAGCAGTTCTTC. Protein product: CASSPPSATSYNEQFF. The full variable domain, in which reference TRBV18 and TRBJ2-1 provide the parts outside the CDR3, is NAGVMQNPRHLVRRRGQEARLRCSPMKGHSHVYWYRQLPEEGLKFMVYLQKENIIDESGMPKERFSAEFPKEGPSILRIQQVVRGDSAAYFCASSPPSATSYNEQFFGPGTRLTVL.

Ten or more counts support this clonotype. The genes are TRBV5-6 and TRBJ2-7; 8 bases are a match to TRBD1. Germline V gene data show CDR1 as SGHDT and CDR2 as YYEEEE. The junction had 12 bases not matched to a gene; V was cut back by 7 bases and J by 3 bases. There are 15 residues in the CDR3. As DNA, the CDR3 is TGTGCCAGCCGGAAATCCGGGACAGGCAACTACGAGCAGTACTTC. Its translation: CASRKSGTGNYEQYF.

This clonotype was counted at least ten times. V gene TRBV10-3 combines with J gene TRBJ1-2; D remains unclear. Germline V gives CDR1 ENHRY, CDR2 SYGVKD. This CDR3 comprises 15 residues. The V end was cut by 6 bases, the J end by 4 bases, with 18 bases between. The CDR3 DNA follows: TGTGCCATCAGCCCCTCGAGGGAAGAAAGCTATGGCTACACCTTC. This sequence encodes CAISPSREESYGYTF.

The chain recombines TRBV5-1 with TRBJ2-1; 7 bases map to TRBD1. Germline values: CDR1 SGHRS, CDR2 YFSETQ. The junction had 11 bases not matched to a gene; V was cut back by 4 bases and J by 7 bases. The CDR3 sequence is 15 residues long. In nucleotides, the CDR3 is TGCGCCAGCAGCGGGGACAGTCCCCTGGGGAATGAGCAGTTCTTC. Its protein product is CASSGDSPLGNEQFF.

This clonotype was seen more than once but under ten times. The chain joins TRBV30 to TRBJ1-5; D gene ambiguous. V lost 2 bases, J lost 1 base, and 6 bases lay in between. This CDR3 has 13 residues. Germline lookup yields CDR1 GTSNPN and CDR2 SVGIG (reference sequence). CDR3 nucleotides: TGTGCCTGGAGTAAACAGAGCAATCAGCCCCAGCATTTT. This encodes CAWSKQSNQPQHF.

This rearrangement joins TRBV20-1 to TRBJ1-2, with D possibly matching TRBD1 (6 bases). Germline assignment: CDR1 DFQATT and CDR2 SNEGSKA (reference sequence). The CDR3 sequence is 16 residues long. Trimming took off 0 bases at V and 2 bases at J, with 16 bases between the two ends. The DNA of the CDR3 is TGCAGTGCTAGAGATCTTCTACAGGGAACCAACTATGGCTACACCTTC. It yields the protein CSARDLLQGTNYGYTF.

This clonotype has ten or more counts. The chain joins TRBV29-1 to TRBJ2-2; D might be TRBD1 (6 bases). The V end was cut by 7 bases, the J end by 2 bases, with 17 bases between. The CDR3 extends over 15 amino acids. Per germline, CDR1 SQVTM and CDR2 ANQGSEA. The CDR3 loop reads CSASTGMGNTGELFF. In nucleotides, the CDR3 is TGCAGCGCCTCAACAGGGATGGGAAACACCGGGGAGCTGTTTTTT.

In its sample, this clonotype was seen a few times. This chain joins TRBV6-2 or TRBV6-3 and TRBJ2-3; a possible D gene is TRBD2 (5 bases). Per the germline V gene, CDR1 is MNHEY and CDR2 is SVGEGT. This CDR3 region has 16 residues. The ends were cut back, 5 bases at V and 0 bases at J, with 15 bases in the middle. CDR3 region: CASSDGLLSSTDTQYF. In DNA, the CDR3 is TGTGCCAGCAGTGACGGACTGCTCTCTAGCACAGATACGCAGTATTTT.

This clonotype was counted a few times. This chain joins TRBV7-2 and TRBJ2-7; 7 bases are a match to TRBD2. CDR1 and CDR2 (germline): SGHTA, FQGNSA. This CDR3 contains 14 residues. Trimming took 0 bases from V and 5 from J; bases not matched to a gene: 4. The CDR3 sequence: CASSLAIAGDEQYF. The CDR3 coding sequence is TGTGCCAGCAGCTTAGCGATCGCGGGGGACGAGCAGTACTTC.

This clonotype showed up just a few times. The chain uses TRBV20-1 and TRBJ2-5; no firm D call. Trimming left V 5 bases short and J 0 bases short, with 10 bases between. Germline lookup yields CDR1 DFQATT and CDR2 SNEGSKA (reference sequence). The CDR3 loop spans 13 amino acids. The CDR3 DNA is TGCAGTGCTGCGGACCAGTACCAAGAGACCCAGTACTTC. Its protein is CSAADQYQETQYF.

The V gene is TRBV12-3 or TRBV12-4, the J gene TRBJ2-3, with 10 bases matching TRBD2. The length of the CDR3 is 16 residues. Trimming took 3 bases from V and 5 from J; bases not matched to a gene: 8. The CDR3 reads CASSFPGLAKRDTQYF. As DNA, the CDR3 is TGTGCCAGCAGTTTCCCGGGACTAGCGAAGAGAGATACGCAGTATTTT.

V and J are TRBV20-1 and TRBJ1-2; 9 bases agree with TRBD1. Germline-derived CDR1 and CDR2 are DFQATT and SNEGSKA (reference sequence). The CDR3 sequence is 13 residues long. The CDR3 sequence is CSASQGAKYGYTF. For the CDR3, the DNA is TGCAGCGCCTCACAGGGGGCGAAGTATGGCTACACCTTC.

This clonotype was counted ten times or more. The V and J genes are TRBV6-1 and TRBJ2-7; the D call may be TRBD1 or TRBD2 (5 bases each). Trimming cost V 10 bases and J 4 bases, with 11 bases left between them. The CDR3 totals 11 residues. Germline CDR1 reads MNHNS; CDR2 reads SASEGT. The CDR3 DNA is TGTGCCACCGGGGCCGGTTACGAGCAGTACTTC. Its protein product is CATGAGYEQYF.

This clonotype was detected ten times or more. The chain employs TRBV7-9 and TRBJ2-3; no reliable D call. Between the trimmed V and J ends, which lost 5 bases and 5 bases, there was a span of 8 bases. The CDR3 has 12 residues. Germline lookup yields CDR1 SEHNR and CDR2 FQNEAQ (reference sequence). The CDR3: CASSLYLDTQYF. In DNA form, the CDR3 reads TGTGCCAGCAGCCTCTACTTAGATACGCAGTATTTT.

The chain combines TRBV5-1 with TRBJ1-1; perhaps TRBD1 as D (5 bases). The germline V gene has CDR1 SGHRS and CDR2 YFSETQ. The CDR3 length is 12 residues. The V gene lost 3 bases and the J gene lost 5 bases, with 8 bases spanning the gap. Here the CDR3 reads CASSSGWTEAFF. DNA for the CDR3: TGCGCCAGCAGCTCAGGGTGGACTGAAGCTTTCTTT.

This sequence joins TRBV20-1 and TRBJ1-6, with D hard to call. This CDR3 region has 14 residues. The germline V gene encodes CDR1 DFQATT and CDR2 SNEGSKA (reference sequence). Between the trimmed V and J ends, which lost 7 bases and 0 bases, there was a span of 10 bases. The CDR3 reads CSGVGSSYNSPLHF. The CDR3 DNA sequence: TGCAGTGGAGTCGGGAGCTCCTATAATTCACCCCTCCACTTT.

This clonotype was picked up a small number of times. The J gene is TRBJ2-1, the V gene TRBV6-1; D tentatively reads TRBD1 or TRBD2 (6 bases each). The CDR3 has 14 amino acids. Germline loops: CDR1 MNHNS, CDR2 SASEGT. Trimming pared 6 bases from V and 2 bases from J, leaving 11 bases between. The CDR3 here is CASRDYRAYNEQFF. The CDR3 DNA reads as TGTGCCAGCAGGGACTACAGGGCCTACAATGAGCAGTTCTTC.

In its sample, this clonotype was seen a few times. The chain couples TRBV4-3 to TRBJ2-7; D perhaps matches TRBD2 (5 bases). The germline gives CDR1 LGHNA, CDR2 YSLEER. The CDR3 is 15 residues long. The V end was cut by 4 bases, the J end by 1 base, with 14 bases between. The CDR3 coding sequence is TGCGCCAGCAGCCGCAGCGGTGGGGAGTCCTACGAGCAGTACTTC. Translating it yields CASSRSGGESYEQYF.

The rearrangement uses TRBV18 and TRBJ2-5; 12 nucleotides align to TRBD2. The ends lost 6 bases at V and 2 bases at J; junction bases unmatched: 4. CDR1 and CDR2 from the germline V gene are KGHSH and LQKENI. This CDR3 spans 15 amino acids. The CDR3 bases are TGTGCCAGCTCGCGTCTAGCGGGAGGGCAAGAGACCCAGTACTTC. This codes for CASSRLAGGQETQYF.

This clonotype was seen a handful of times. V gene TRBV11-1 combines with J gene TRBJ1-2; tentative D call: TRBD1 (6 bases). The germline CDR1 and CDR2 sequences are SGHAT and FQDESV (reference sequence). Between the trimmed V and J ends, which lost 2 bases and 4 bases, there was a span of 14 bases. The CDR3 is made up of 15 amino acids. CDR3 region: CASSLLQGSRYGYTF. CDR3 DNA sequence: TGTGCCAGCAGCTTACTACAGGGTTCCCGCTATGGCTACACCTTC.

The gene calls are TRBV30 and TRBJ1-1; D call uncertain. The germline gives CDR1 GTSNPN, CDR2 SVGIG (reference sequence). Trimming removed 4 bases at V and 5 bases at J, with 17 bases between. The CDR3 is 14 residues long. The CDR3 DNA sequence: TGTGCCTGGAACCCTGCCGGACCACGTACTGAAGCTTTCTTT. Translating gives CAWNPAGPRTEAFF.

The V call is TRBV20-1, the J call TRBJ2-1; 9 bases are a match to TRBD2. CDR3 length: 15 amino acids. Germline loops: CDR1 DFQATT, CDR2 SNEGSKA (reference sequence). Trimming at V came to 7 bases and at J to 4 bases, leaving 11 bases not matched to a gene. The CDR3 sequence is CSVSPSGMMYNEQFF. The CDR3 region has the DNA TGCAGTGTTAGTCCTAGCGGGATGATGTACAATGAGCAGTTCTTC.

The chain combines TRBV20-1 with TRBJ1-5; no firm D call. Germline V gene data show CDR1 as DFQATT and CDR2 as SNEGSKA (reference sequence). The ends were cut back, 3 bases at V and 0 bases at J, with 9 bases in the middle. The CDR3 totals 14 residues. CDR3 sequence reads: CSARDQNSNQPQHF. In DNA, the CDR3 is TGCAGTGCTAGGGATCAGAATAGCAATCAGCCCCAGCATTTT.

J is TRBJ1-1 and V is TRBV7-8; the D is unclear. Germline CDR1 reads SGHVS; CDR2 reads FQNEAQ. Trimming took 5 bases from V and 5 from J, leaving 12 bases between them. This CDR3 has 13 residues. The CDR3 DNA sequence: TGTGCCAGCAGCGCAAACGTCAATACTGAAGCTTTCTTT. It yields the protein CASSANVNTEAFF.

V is TRBV5-5 and J is TRBJ2-1; TRBD1 is a possible D gene (6 bases). In germline, CDR1 is SGHKS, CDR2 YYEKEE (reference sequence). Deletions cut 4 bases from V and 7 bases from J, with 12 bases between. The CDR3 loop spans 13 amino acids. As DNA, the CDR3 is TGTGCCAGCAGCCCCGCACAGGGTAATGAGCAGTTCTTC. Protein product: CASSPAQGNEQFF.

This clonotype was counted between two and nine times. CDR3 DNA sequence: TGTGCCAGCAGTTCGTACGGACAGAGTCTTCAGCCCCAGCATTTT. As protein: CASSSYGQSLQPQHF. This chain links TRBV2 with TRBJ1-5; TRBD1 is a possible D gene (6 bases). The V gene's germline CDR1 is SNHLY and CDR2 FYNNEI. Trimming took 5 bases from V and 6 from J, leaving 17 bases between them. CDR3 length equals 15 residues.